The entry that follows covers one T cell receptor (beta chain) sequence. What this receptor recognizes is not known. No much larger clone exists at a distance of one base, and base qualities are not known. The time point label of this sample denotes: baseline before first vaccination. Samples from vaccinated people were obtained from the UK trials COV001 and COV002, which included a single-blind randomized controlled phase 2/3 trial of AZD1222 (ChAdOx1 nCoV-19) in healthy adults. Trial participant PBMC samples were collected at day 0 and day 28 after the second dose for TCRbeta chain sequencing. The CDR3 regions of human TCRbeta chains were analyzed by immunosequencing. The study's own analysis went as follows. TCRs in the repertoires were compared against a reference library of SARS-CoV-2-specific TCRs that had been generated with the MIRA antigen-specificity platform. Breadth was defined as the fraction of unique TCRs that were SARS-CoV-2-associated. Depth was defined as the fraction of total T cells that were SARS-CoV-2-associated. Using the MIRA data, each spike-specific TCR was assigned both to the spike region to which the TCR was reactive and to a CD4 or CD8 class. Log10-transformed breadth and depth values were compared by one-way ANOVA with Sidak's multiple comparisons tests. TCRdb mirrors the immuneACCESS table, restricted to in-frame sequences. Some clones are absent from its copies; in checked studies, under half trace to an unresolved V gene, and the reason for the others is unknown. The V and J calls and clone size come from that table; D and trimming were worked out from the DNA. The sample includes fewer than 150,000 clones, with over 85% observed a single time. Around 0.91% of the sample rests with the top ten.

The data belong to a study of T cell responses to AZD1222 COVID-19 vaccine (dated by TCRdb to 2020 to 2022). About the study as a whole: Because spike-specific TCR depth and breadth did not differ between the two schedules, AZD1222 recipients who got a second dose at roughly 4 weeks were pooled with those who got a second dose at roughly 12 weeks. Trial participants were enrolled into age subgroups of 18-55, 56-69 and 70-plus years, which contained approximately 150, 28 and 58 TCR-sequenced participants, respectively. TCR sequencing was performed for roughly 250 trial participants, of whom about 200 were given two doses of AZD1222 and 26 were given two doses of MenACWY control vaccine. Overall study outcomes, separate from this receptor: After two AZD1222 doses, both the breadth and the depth of spike-specific TCRs were significantly higher than at day 0 and than in MenACWY recipients. Most participants were white British and females outnumbered males, and the authors suggested that clonal diversity may have been underestimated. Because no day 14 peak-response samples were available, the repertoires could be characterized only after the peak T cell response. Epitopes outside the regions mutated in the B.1.351 and B.1.1.7 variants were reportedly recognized by nearly half of the unique spike-specific TCRs. The whole spike protein was spanned by vaccine-associated CD4 TCRs, and dominant responses were seen in regions 160-218 and 743-854. Only six or seven AZD1222 recipients were SARS-CoV-2 seropositive at baseline, limiting conclusions about previously exposed vaccinees. In the small 56-69-year group, the increase in depth fell short of significance, most likely because of low power.

Including the terminal cysteine and phenylalanine, the CDR3 comprises 15 residues. Only CDR3 DNA is held: 45 bases, read in frame from base 1. CDR1 and CDR2, per the germline V gene (reference sequence), are MNHEY and SMNVEV. Deletion took 2 bases off V and 4 bases off J, with a span of 11 bases between the germline ends. This clonotype originated in an adult in good health. The material sequenced was peripheral blood, taken on day 0 of AZD1222 vaccination. The chain couples TRBV27 to TRBJ1-4, with the D gene call left open. The nucleotides read TGTGCCAGCAGTTTAGGAAGCAGCCTTAATGAAAAACTGTTTTTT. The resulting protein is CASSLGSSLNEKLFF.